The T cell receptor beta chain described here comes from a study of blood T cells in healthy people across ages. The wider study: Using template switching, researchers captured about one barcoded beta molecule for each two T cells.

Study results and caveats: Donor CMV infection status was unknown, possibly confounding age-related changes in expanded clonotypes. The lack of PBMC sorting stopped any conclusive naive versus antigen-experienced comparison.

Combining a sample-barcoded 5' primer with a J-beta primer mix, a second PCR ran for 7 to 11 cycles. TCRdb independently ran MiXCR on the 5' RACE reads; one entry per CDR3 protein. The table records some 1.7 million distinct CDR3 sequences, 28% of them present only once. Peripheral blood, roughly 9.3 milliliters per donor, was collected. On this clonotype: What it binds is unknown. One junction end does not reproduce the germline sequence, and a read error may be involved.

The germline gives CDR1 MNHEY, CDR2 SMNVEV (reference sequence). CDR3 length: 17 residues. The TCR sequence derives from a woman in her 30s in good health. V usage is TRBV27 and J usage is TRBJ2-7; TRBD2 might be the D (6 bases). Sequencing was carried out using blood. Written as DNA, the CDR3 is TGTGCCAGCAGTTCACGCCCGCCGCGGGGCAGGAGCTACGGGCAGTACTTC. As protein: CASSSRPPRGRSYGQYF.